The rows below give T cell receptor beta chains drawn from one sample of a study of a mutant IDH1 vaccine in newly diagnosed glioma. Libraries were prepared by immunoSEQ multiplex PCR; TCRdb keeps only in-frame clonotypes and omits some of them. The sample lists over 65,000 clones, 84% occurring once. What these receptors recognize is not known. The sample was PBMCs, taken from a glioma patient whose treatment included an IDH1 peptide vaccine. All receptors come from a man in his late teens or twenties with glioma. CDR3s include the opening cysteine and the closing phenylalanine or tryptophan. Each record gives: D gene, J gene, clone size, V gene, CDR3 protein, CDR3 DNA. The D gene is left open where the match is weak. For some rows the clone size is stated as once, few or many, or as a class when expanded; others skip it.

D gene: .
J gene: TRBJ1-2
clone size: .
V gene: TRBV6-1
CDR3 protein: CASTARDGNYGYTF
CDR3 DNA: TGTGCCAGCACCGCACGCGACGGAAACTATGGCTACACCTTC

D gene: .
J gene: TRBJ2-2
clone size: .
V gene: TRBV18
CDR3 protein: CASLTQGRTGELFF
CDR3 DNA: TGTGCCAGCCTCACCCAGGGGAGGACCGGGGAGCTGTTTTTT

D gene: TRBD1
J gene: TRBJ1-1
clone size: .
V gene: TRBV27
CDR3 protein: CASSPGTGMNTEAFF
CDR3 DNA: TGTGCCAGCAGCCCCGGGACAGGGATGAACACTGAAGCTTTCTTT

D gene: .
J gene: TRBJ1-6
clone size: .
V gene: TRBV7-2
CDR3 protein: CASSLRRGSGDSPLHF
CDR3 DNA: TGTGCCAGCAGCTTAAGGAGGGGATCAGGAGATTCACCCCTCCACTTT

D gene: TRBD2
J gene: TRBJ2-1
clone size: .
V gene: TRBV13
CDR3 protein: CASSPRTSGGTEQFF
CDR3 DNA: TGTGCCAGCAGCCCGCGGACTAGCGGGGGAACTGAGCAGTTCTTC

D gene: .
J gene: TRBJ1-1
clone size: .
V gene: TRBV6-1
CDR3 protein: CASSEEGRVQAFF
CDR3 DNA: TGTGCCAGCAGTGAAGAAGGTCGGGTTCAAGCTTTCTTT

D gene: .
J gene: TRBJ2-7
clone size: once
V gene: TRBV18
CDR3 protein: CASSPAGSSYEQYF
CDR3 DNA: TGTGCCAGCTCACCGGCGGGGAGCTCCTACGAGCAGTACTTC

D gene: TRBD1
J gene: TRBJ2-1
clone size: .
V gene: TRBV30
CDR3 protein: CAQAGGLYNEQFF
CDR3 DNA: TGTGCACAGGCAGGGGGCCTTTACAATGAGCAGTTCTTC

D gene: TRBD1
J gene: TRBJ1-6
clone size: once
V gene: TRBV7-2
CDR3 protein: CASSSGTGVGNSPLHF
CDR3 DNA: TGTGCCAGCAGCTCCGGGACAGGGGTAGGAAATTCACCCCTCCACTTT

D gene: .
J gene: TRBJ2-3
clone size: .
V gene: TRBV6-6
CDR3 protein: CASSLQDKSTDTQYF
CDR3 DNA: TGTGCCAGCAGCCTACAGGATAAGAGCACAGATACGCAGTATTTT

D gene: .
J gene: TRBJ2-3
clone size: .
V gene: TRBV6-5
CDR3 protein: CASSSLKGGGTDTQYF
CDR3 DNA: TGTGCCAGCAGTTCCTTAAAGGGGGGGGGCACAGATACGCAGTATTTT

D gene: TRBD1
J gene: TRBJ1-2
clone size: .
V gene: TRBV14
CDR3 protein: CASSLGQGVYGYTF
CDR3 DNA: TGTGCCAGCAGCCTCGGACAGGGGGTTTATGGCTACACCTTC